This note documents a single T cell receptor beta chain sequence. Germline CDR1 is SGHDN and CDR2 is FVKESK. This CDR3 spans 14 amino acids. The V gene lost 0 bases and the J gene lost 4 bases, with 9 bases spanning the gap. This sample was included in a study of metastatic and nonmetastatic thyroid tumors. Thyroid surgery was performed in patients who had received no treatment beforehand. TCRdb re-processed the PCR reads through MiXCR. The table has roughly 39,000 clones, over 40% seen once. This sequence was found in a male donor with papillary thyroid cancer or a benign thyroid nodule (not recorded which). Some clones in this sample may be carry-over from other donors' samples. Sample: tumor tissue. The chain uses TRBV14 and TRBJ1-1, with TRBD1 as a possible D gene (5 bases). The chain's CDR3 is CASSQERGITEAFF. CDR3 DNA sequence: TGTGCCAGCAGCCAAGAACGGGGGATCACTGAAGCTTTCTTT.